The 32 T cell receptor beta chains listed next were all sequenced from one sample in a study of identical twins. One entry per CDR3 protein results from TCRdb running MiXCR on the 5' RACE reads. Altogether 700,000 to 950,000 distinct CDR3 sequences are present, 9% to 15% being singletons, with the ten largest covering under 2%. These data were likewise used in another study, on yellow fever vaccine responses in identical twins.

Input material: PBMCs. These TCRs come from a woman in her late teens or twenties in good health.

The sample holds a few counts of this clonotype. V gene TRBV15 combines with J gene TRBJ2-1, with 10 positions matching TRBD2. The J segment lost 5 bases and the V segment lost 4 bases, leaving 8 bases of the junction unmatched. The CDR3 is made up of 16 amino acids. Germline-derived CDR1 and CDR2 are LNHNV and YYDKDF (reference sequence). The CDR3 nucleotides are TGTGCCACCAGCATCCCTTGGACTAGCGGTAACAATGAGCAGTTCTTC. Translation: CATSIPWTSGNNEQFF.

This clonotype has at least ten counts. The chain joins TRBV6-1 to TRBJ1-5; D is ambiguous. Germline CDR1 reads MNHNS; CDR2 reads SASEGT. V was pared by 6 bases and J by 1 base, with 10 bases between. The length of the CDR3 is 14 residues. The CDR3 bases are TGTGCCAGCAGCTTGCGGGAGAGCAATCAGCCCCAGCATTTT. Translation gives CASSLRESNQPQHF.

This clonotype was seen repeatedly, ten times or more. The rearrangement links TRBV5-1 to TRBJ1-1; D unresolved. Germline V CDR1 and CDR2: SGHRS, YFSETQ. Trimming left V 4 bases short and J 3 bases short, with 19 bases between. The CDR3 runs to 16 residues. In nucleotides, the CDR3 is TGCGCCAGCAGCCGATACGTGCCCCTAAGTCACACTGAAGCTTTCTTT. It encodes CASSRYVPLSHTEAFF.

The chain is built from TRBV12-5 and TRBJ2-1; 11 bases match TRBD2. This CDR3 has 15 residues. V shed 5 bases, J shed 6 bases, and the junction held 6 bases outside the gene matches. Germline assignment: CDR1 LGHNT and CDR2 FRNRAP. The chain's CDR3 is CASGQRLAGSNEQFF. The DNA of the CDR3 is TGTGCTAGTGGTCAAAGACTAGCGGGATCCAATGAGCAGTTCTTC. Complete variable domain (other parts from reference TRBV12-5 and TRBJ2-1): DARVTQTPRHKVTEMGQEVTMRCQPILGHNTVFWYRQTMMQGLELLAYFRNRAPLDDSGMPKDRFSAEMPDATLATLKIQPSEPRDSAVYFCASGQRLAGSNEQFFGPGTRLTVL.

The chain carries TRBV12-3 or TRBV12-4 and TRBJ1-1, with 7 positions matching TRBD1. The CDR3 sequence is 14 residues long. J was trimmed by 5 bases and V by 6 bases; bases with no gene match: 9. Here the CDR3 DNA reads TGTGCCAGCAGCTGGGACAGCTCCCTGACTGAAGCTTTCTTT. This codes for CASSWDSSLTEAFF.

The chain has TRBV27 and TRBJ2-3, with TRBD2 identical over 8 bases. V shed 4 bases, J shed 0 bases, and the junction held 6 bases outside the gene matches. The germline CDR1 and CDR2 sequences are MNHEY and SMNVEV (reference sequence). The CDR3 has 16 residues. CDR3 region: CASSSVAGISTDTQYF. The CDR3 nucleotides are TGTGCCAGCAGTTCCGTAGCGGGAATAAGCACAGATACGCAGTATTTT.

The sample holds a few counts of this clonotype. This chain links TRBV29-1 with TRBJ1-1; D remains unclear. The germline CDR1 and CDR2 sequences are SQVTM and ANQGSEA. CDR3 length: 9 residues. Trimming took 4 bases from V and 10 from J, leaving 7 bases between them. The CDR3 DNA reads as TGCAGCGTTGGGTCCGGAGCTTTCTTT. Translation gives CSVGSGAFF.

This clonotype was detected only a few times. This chain connects TRBV3-1 to TRBJ2-1; 7 bases match TRBD1. CDR1 is LGHDT and CDR2 is YNNKEL in the germline V gene (reference sequence). V trimming: 5 bases; J trimming: 3 bases; junction bases outside the gene matches: 7. The CDR3 contains 15 residues. The CDR3 DNA sequence: TGTGCCAGCAGCTTCGGGACAGCAATCTACAATGAGCAGTTCTTC. Translation: CASSFGTAIYNEQFF.

The chain combines TRBV7-8 with TRBJ1-2, with D hard to call. Trimming removed 0 bases at V and 8 bases at J, with 10 bases between. CDR1 and CDR2 from the germline V gene are SGHVS and FQNEAQ. The CDR3 runs 13 residues. The CDR3 DNA follows: TGTGCCAGCAGCTTAGCGGGTGAGGCAGGCTACACCTTC. Translating gives CASSLAGEAGYTF. Full variable domain (outside the CDR3, taken from reference TRBV7-8 and TRBJ1-2): GAGVSQSPRYKVAKRGQDVALRCDPISGHVSLFWYQQALGQGPEFLTYFQNEAQLDKSGLPSDRFFAERPEGSVSTLKIQRTQQEDSAVYLCASSLAGEAGYTFGSGTRLTVV.

The chain employs TRBV3-1 and TRBJ2-7; perhaps TRBD1 as D (6 bases). Germline-derived CDR1 and CDR2 are LGHDT and YNNKEL (reference sequence). V lost 1 base, J lost 12 bases, and 19 bases lay in between. CDR3 length: 14 residues. The CDR3 here is CASSQATTGQNLYV. DNA for the CDR3: TGTGCCAGCAGCCAAGCGACCACAGGGCAGAATCTGTACGTC.

This clonotype was counted a few times. The CDR3 DNA reads TGTGCCAGCAGTTACTGGACTAGCGGGGGGGTCGGTAGGGAGCAGTTCTTC. This encodes CASSYWTSGGVGREQFF. This chain uses TRBV6-5 with TRBJ2-1; TRBD2 aligns across 15 bases. The J segment lost 10 bases and the V segment lost 1 base, leaving 8 bases of the junction unmatched. The CDR3 is made up of 17 amino acids. Germline V gene sequence: CDR1 MNHEY, CDR2 SVGAGI.

The chain carries TRBV7-9 and TRBJ2-5, with D hard to call. V shed 5 bases and J shed 5 bases, with 12 bases lying between them. Per germline, CDR1 SEHNR and CDR2 FQNEAQ (reference sequence). The CDR3 covers 13 residues. CDR3 loop: CASSPSATETQYF. The DNA for the CDR3 is TGTGCCAGCAGCCCCTCAGCGACGGAGACCCAGTACTTC.

This clonotype was observed a few times. This chain connects TRBV11-1 to TRBJ1-4, with no clear D. This CDR3 contains 18 residues. Trimming took off 7 bases at V and 0 bases at J, with 21 bases between the two ends. Per germline, CDR1 SGHAT and CDR2 FQDESV (reference sequence). The CDR3 is CASTFTSTALATNEKLFF. The CDR3 DNA is TGTGCCAGCACCTTCACCTCGACGGCACTCGCAACTAATGAAAAACTGTTTTTT.

The chain carries TRBV7-2 and TRBJ1-1; no clear D gene. CDR1 and CDR2 from the germline V gene are SGHTA and FQGNSA. Between the trimmed V and J ends, which lost 4 bases and 7 bases, there was a span of 16 bases. The CDR3 is 14 amino acids. The chain's CDR3 is CASSSILGVGEAFF. The DNA of the CDR3 is TGTGCCAGCAGCTCCATTTTGGGAGTTGGTGAAGCTTTCTTT.

In its sample, this clonotype was seen a few times. The rearrangement uses TRBV3-1 and TRBJ1-5, with D possibly TRBD1 on 5 matching bases. The V end was cut by 6 bases, the J end by 4 bases, with 16 bases between. The CDR3 extends over 15 amino acids. CDR1 and CDR2 from the germline V gene are LGHDT and YNNKEL (reference sequence). CDR3 bases: TGTGCCAGCAGTCCAACGGGACTGCCTAATCAGCCCCAGCATTTT. Translated: CASSPTGLPNQPQHF.

The J gene is TRBJ2-7, the V gene TRBV12-3 or TRBV12-4; maybe TRBD2 (5 bases). V was cut by 6 bases and J by 2 bases, with 11 bases left in between. This CDR3 is 13 amino acids long. CDR3 in amino acids: CASSYTRAYEQYV. The CDR3 coding sequence is TGTGCCAGCAGCTATACGAGGGCCTACGAGCAGTACGTC.

This clonotype turned up a few times. Here the CDR3 DNA reads TGTGCCACCACCCAGCGGGCAGGGGGAGGAGAGACCCAGTACTTC. Its protein product is CATTQRAGGGETQYF. The genes are TRBV15 and TRBJ2-5; tentatively, D is TRBD1 (7 bases). Germline CDR1 LNHNV, CDR2 YYDKDF (reference sequence). The V end lost 7 bases, the J end lost 4 bases, and 19 bases lay between the germline ends. CDR3 length: 15 amino acids.

This clonotype has only a few counts. The rearrangement joins TRBV11-2 to TRBJ2-5; 8 bases fit TRBD1. This CDR3 has 15 amino acids. The V gene end was trimmed by 5 bases and the J gene end by 3 bases; junction bases not matched to a gene: 8. CDR1 and CDR2 (germline): SGHAT, FQNNGV. CDR3 region: CASSLRTGNEETQYF. The CDR3 DNA is TGTGCCAGCAGCCTCCGGACAGGGAATGAAGAGACCCAGTACTTC.

This clonotype was counted a few times. This chain's CDR3 is CASSVVGKGLRTGELFF. DNA of the CDR3: TGTGCCAGCAGCGTAGTCGGGAAGGGACTCCGCACCGGGGAGCTGTTTTTT. The chain is built from TRBV9 and TRBJ2-2, with D possibly TRBD2 on 6 matching bases. CDR1 is SGDLS, CDR2 YYNGEE, per germline. V was shortened by 0 bases and J by 4 bases, with 16 bases between the two germline ends. The CDR3 is 17 amino acids.

The V gene is TRBV24-1, the J gene TRBJ2-5, with 10 positions matching TRBD1. Germline lookup yields CDR1 KGHDR and CDR2 SFDVKD. Unmatched junction bases numbered 5, after V lost 3 bases and J lost 5 bases. The CDR3 length is 15 residues. The CDR3 sequence: CATSDPGTGVETQYF. The DNA for the CDR3 is TGTGCCACCAGTGATCCCGGGACAGGGGTCGAGACCCAGTACTTC.

The chain carries TRBV3-1 and TRBJ2-1; the match to TRBD2 covers 10 bases. The CDR3 totals 15 residues. The germline gives CDR1 LGHDT, CDR2 YNNKEL (reference sequence). Trimming at V came to 7 bases and at J to 6 bases, leaving 9 bases not matched to a gene. For the CDR3, the DNA is TGTGCCAGCACCCATAGCGGGGGGATACGCAATGAGCAGTTCTTC. This gives the protein CASTHSGGIRNEQFF.

A few counts support this clonotype. The rearrangement links TRBV7-2 to TRBJ2-7; the match to TRBD1 covers 12 bases. V shed 5 bases and J 5 bases; nucleotides not matched to a gene: 7. Germline CDR1 reads SGHTA; CDR2 reads FQGNSA. The CDR3 runs 15 residues. DNA of the CDR3: TGTGCCAGCAGCCCCCCCGGGACAGGGGGCAACGAGCAGTACTTC. Protein product: CASSPPGTGGNEQYF. The full variable domain, in which reference TRBV7-2 and TRBJ2-7 provide the parts outside the CDR3, is GAGVSQSPSNKVTEKGKDVELRCDPISGHTALYWYRQSLGQGLEFLIYFQGNSAPDKSGLPSDRFSAERTGGSVSTLTIQRTQQEDSAVYLCASSPPGTGGNEQYFGPGTRLTVT.

The J gene is TRBJ2-7, the V gene TRBV7-8, with D possibly being TRBD2 (5 bases). The CDR3 contains 13 residues. Between the trimmed V and J ends, which lost 5 bases and 4 bases, there was a span of 12 bases. Germline loops: CDR1 SGHVS, CDR2 FQNEAQ. The DNA of the CDR3 is TGTGCCAGCAGCACTAGTGTTTGGTACGAGCAGTACGTC. This codes for CASSTSVWYEQYV.

This chain joins TRBV29-1 and TRBJ2-3; D possibly corresponds to TRBD1 (6 bases). The length of the CDR3 is 12 residues. The ends were cut back, 4 bases at V and 2 bases at J, with 7 bases in the middle. Germline CDR1 and CDR2: SQVTM and ANQGSEA. In nucleotides, the CDR3 is TGCAGCGTTGGGACAGTCACAGATACGCAGTATTTT. It codes for CSVGTVTDTQYF.

This clonotype was found a few times. The V call is TRBV11-2, the J call TRBJ2-7; TRBD2 matches 13 bases. The trim removed 3 bases at V and 6 bases at J, leaving 5 bases unmatched. The CDR3 extends over 15 amino acids. Germline loops: CDR1 SGHAT, CDR2 FQNNGV. CDR3 sequence: CASSFGLAGASEQYF. DNA for the CDR3: TGTGCCAGCAGCTTCGGACTAGCGGGAGCTTCCGAGCAGTACTTC.

This clonotype was picked up a small number of times. The chain uses TRBV4-1 and TRBJ2-5; the match to TRBD2 covers 9 bases. J gave up 2 bases and V 3 bases, and 7 bases lay outside the gene matches. This CDR3 is built from 16 residues. Germline loops: CDR1 MGHRA, CDR2 YSYEKL. CDR3: CASSHELAGLQETQYF. The CDR3 nucleotides are TGCGCCAGCAGCCATGAACTAGCGGGCTTGCAAGAGACCCAGTACTTC.

The chain employs TRBV6-4 and TRBJ2-3, with TRBD2 matching 11 bases. The CDR3 totals 15 residues. The germline V gene has CDR1 MRHNA and CDR2 SNTAGT. J lost 5 bases, V lost 4 bases, and 5 bases had no gene match. Here the CDR3 DNA reads TGTGCCAGCAGTGCCAATGGACTAGCGGGAGATACGCAGTATTTT. Translation: CASSANGLAGDTQYF.

Ten or more counts support this clonotype. The CDR3 DNA reads as TGCGCCAGCAGCCAACCCAGGCTAGCGGTAGCCAAAAACATTCAGTACTTC. Translation gives CASSQPRLAVAKNIQYF. J is TRBJ2-4 and V is TRBV4-1, with 7 positions matching TRBD2. In germline, CDR1 is MGHRA, CDR2 YSYEKL. The CDR3 runs 17 residues. The J segment lost 0 bases and the V segment lost 2 bases, leaving 7 bases of the junction unmatched.

The CDR3, as DNA: TGTGCCAGCAGCTTGACTTTAGCGGGGAGAAGCACAGATACGCAGTATTTT. Its protein is CASSLTLAGRSTDTQYF. V gene TRBV7-9 combines with J gene TRBJ2-3; 8 bases match TRBD2. Germline values: CDR1 SEHNR, CDR2 FQNEAQ (reference sequence). The V segment lost 3 bases and the J segment 0 bases; nucleotides outside the gene matches: 8. The length of the CDR3 is 17 residues.

The J gene is TRBJ2-1, the V gene TRBV5-1; TRBD2 aligns across 7 bases. The ends lost 7 bases at V and 3 bases at J; junction bases unmatched: 10. This CDR3 is 15 amino acids long. The germline gives CDR1 SGHRS, CDR2 YFSETQ. For the CDR3, the DNA is TGCGCCAGCCGCCTCGAGGGACTAAACTACAATGAGCAGTTCTTC. Translating gives CASRLEGLNYNEQFF. The variable domain in full, with the rest retrieved from reference TRBV5-1 and TRBJ2-1, is KAGVTQTPRYLIKTRGQQVTLSCSPISGHRSVSWYQQTPGQGLQFLFEYFSETQRNKGNFPGRFSGRQFSNSRSEMNVSTLELGDSALYLCASRLEGLNYNEQFFGPGTRLTVL.

V is TRBV15 and J is TRBJ2-4, with D perhaps assigned TRBD1 or TRBD2 (5 bases each). CDR1 and CDR2 (germline): LNHNV, YYDKDF (reference sequence). CDR3 size: 17 residues. With 0 bases removed from V and 0 bases from J, the gap between germline ends came to 12 bases. The chain's CDR3 is CATSRDLGDLAKNIQYF. As DNA, the CDR3 is TGTGCCACCAGCAGAGATCTGGGGGATTTAGCCAAAAACATTCAGTACTTC.

The chain carries TRBV6-5 and TRBJ1-4, with a possible D match to TRBD1 (6 bases). Germline loops: CDR1 MNHEY, CDR2 SVGAGI. The CDR3 runs 15 residues. The V end was cut by 0 bases, the J end by 4 bases, with 9 bases between. The CDR3 nucleotides are TGTGCCAGCAGTTACTCACAGGGCCGTAATGAAAAACTGTTTTTT. It specifies CASSYSQGRNEKLFF.